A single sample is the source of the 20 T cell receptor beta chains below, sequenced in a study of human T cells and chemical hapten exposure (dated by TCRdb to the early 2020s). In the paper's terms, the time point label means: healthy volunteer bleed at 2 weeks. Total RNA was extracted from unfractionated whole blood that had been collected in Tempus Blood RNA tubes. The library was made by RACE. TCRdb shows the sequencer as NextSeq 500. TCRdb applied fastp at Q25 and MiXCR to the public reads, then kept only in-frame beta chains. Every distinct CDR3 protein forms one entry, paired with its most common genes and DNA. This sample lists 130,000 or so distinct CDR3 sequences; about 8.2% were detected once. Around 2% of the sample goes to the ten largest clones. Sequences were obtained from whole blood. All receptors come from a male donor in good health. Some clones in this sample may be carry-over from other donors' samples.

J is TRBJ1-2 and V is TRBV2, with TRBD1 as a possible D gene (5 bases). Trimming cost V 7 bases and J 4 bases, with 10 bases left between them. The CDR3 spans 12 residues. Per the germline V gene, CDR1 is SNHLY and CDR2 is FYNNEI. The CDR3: CASNGGGYGYTF. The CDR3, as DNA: TGTGCCAGCAATGGGGGAGGCTATGGCTACACCTTC. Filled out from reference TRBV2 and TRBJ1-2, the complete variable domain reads EPEVTQTPSHQVTQMGQEVILRCVPISNHLYFYWYRQILGQKVEFLVSFYNNEISEKSEIFDDQFSVERPDGSNFTLKIRSTKLEDSAMYFCASNGGGYGYTFGSGTRLTVV.

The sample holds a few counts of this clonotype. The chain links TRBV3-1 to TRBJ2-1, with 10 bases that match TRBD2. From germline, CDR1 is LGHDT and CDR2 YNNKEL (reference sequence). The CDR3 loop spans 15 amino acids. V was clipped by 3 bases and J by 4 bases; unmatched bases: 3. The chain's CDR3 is CASSHRTSGYNEQFF. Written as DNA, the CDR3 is TGTGCCAGCAGCCACCGGACTAGCGGATACAATGAGCAGTTCTTC.

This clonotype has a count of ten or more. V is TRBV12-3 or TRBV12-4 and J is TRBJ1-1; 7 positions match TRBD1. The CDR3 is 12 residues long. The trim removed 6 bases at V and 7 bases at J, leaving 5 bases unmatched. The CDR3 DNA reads TGTGCCAGCAGCAGACAGGGAATTGAAGCTTTCTTT. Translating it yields CASSRQGIEAFF.

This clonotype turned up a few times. CDR3 protein: CASSLGRGGTGGYNEQFF. The CDR3 DNA reads TGTGCCAGCAGTTTAGGGAGGGGAGGGACAGGGGGATACAATGAGCAGTTCTTC. The V and J genes are TRBV12-3 or TRBV12-4 and TRBJ2-1, with 11 positions matching TRBD1. This CDR3 spans 18 amino acids. The J segment lost 4 bases and the V segment lost 1 base, leaving 9 bases of the junction unmatched.

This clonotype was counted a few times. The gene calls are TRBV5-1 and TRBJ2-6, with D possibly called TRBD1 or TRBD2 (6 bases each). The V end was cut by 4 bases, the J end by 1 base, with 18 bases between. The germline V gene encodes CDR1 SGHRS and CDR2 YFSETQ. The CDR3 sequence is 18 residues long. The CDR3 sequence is CASSRGDKGSSGANVLTF. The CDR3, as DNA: TGCGCCAGCAGCAGGGGGGACAAGGGAAGTTCTGGGGCCAACGTCCTGACTTTC.

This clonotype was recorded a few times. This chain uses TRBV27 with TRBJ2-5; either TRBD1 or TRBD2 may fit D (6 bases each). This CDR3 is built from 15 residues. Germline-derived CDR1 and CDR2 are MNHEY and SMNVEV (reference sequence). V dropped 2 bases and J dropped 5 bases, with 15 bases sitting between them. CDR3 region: CASSLSLGGWETQYF. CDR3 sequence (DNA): TGTGCCAGCAGTTTAAGTCTCGGGGGCTGGGAGACCCAGTACTTC.

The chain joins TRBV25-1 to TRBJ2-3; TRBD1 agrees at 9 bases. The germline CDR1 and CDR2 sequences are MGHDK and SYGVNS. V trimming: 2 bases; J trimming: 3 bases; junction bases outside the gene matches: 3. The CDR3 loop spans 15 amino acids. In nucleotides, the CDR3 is TGTGCCAGCAGTGAAGGGGACAGGGAAACAGATACGCAGTATTTT. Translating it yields CASSEGDRETDTQYF.

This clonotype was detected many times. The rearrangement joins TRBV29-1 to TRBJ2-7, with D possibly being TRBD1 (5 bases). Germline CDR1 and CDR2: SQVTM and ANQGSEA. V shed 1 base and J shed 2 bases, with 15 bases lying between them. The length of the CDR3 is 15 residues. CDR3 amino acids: CSVEGGRTSAYEQYF. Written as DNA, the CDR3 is TGCAGCGTTGAAGGAGGCAGGACAAGCGCCTACGAGCAGTACTTC.

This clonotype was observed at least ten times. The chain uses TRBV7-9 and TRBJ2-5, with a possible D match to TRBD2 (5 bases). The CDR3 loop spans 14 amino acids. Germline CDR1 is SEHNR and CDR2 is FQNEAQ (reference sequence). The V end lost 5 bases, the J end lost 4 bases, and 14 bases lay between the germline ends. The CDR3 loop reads CASSVVVAGETQYF. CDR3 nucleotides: TGTGCCAGCAGCGTGGTTGTTGCGGGAGAGACCCAGTACTTC.

The CDR3 region has the DNA TGTGCCAGCAGCGCCGGACGCGAGCACAATGAGCAGTTCTTC. It yields the protein CASSAGREHNEQFF. V is TRBV5-4 and J is TRBJ2-1; D gene uncertain. Germline CDR1 reads SGHNT; CDR2 reads YYREEE (reference sequence). V dropped 4 bases and J dropped 5 bases, with 13 bases sitting between them. There are 14 residues in the CDR3.

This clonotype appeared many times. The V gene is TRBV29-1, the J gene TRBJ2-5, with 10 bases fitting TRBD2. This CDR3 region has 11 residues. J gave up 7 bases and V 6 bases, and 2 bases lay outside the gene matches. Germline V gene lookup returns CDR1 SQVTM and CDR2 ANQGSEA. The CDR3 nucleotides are TGCAGCGTGTGGACTAGCGGGACCCAGTACTTC. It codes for CSVWTSGTQYF.

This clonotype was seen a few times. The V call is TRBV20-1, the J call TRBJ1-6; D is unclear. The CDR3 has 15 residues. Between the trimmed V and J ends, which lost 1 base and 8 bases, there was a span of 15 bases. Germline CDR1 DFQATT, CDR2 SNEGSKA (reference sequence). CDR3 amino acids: CSARGGNGPDSPLHF. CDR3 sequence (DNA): TGCAGTGCTAGAGGTGGGAATGGACCCGATTCACCCCTCCACTTT.

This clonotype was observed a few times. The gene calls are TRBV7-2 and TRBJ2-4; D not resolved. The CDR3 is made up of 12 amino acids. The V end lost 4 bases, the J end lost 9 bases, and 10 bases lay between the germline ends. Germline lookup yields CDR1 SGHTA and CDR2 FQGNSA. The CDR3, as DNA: TGTGCCAGCAGCTCTGGTATTAGCATTCAGTACTTC. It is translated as CASSSGISIQYF.

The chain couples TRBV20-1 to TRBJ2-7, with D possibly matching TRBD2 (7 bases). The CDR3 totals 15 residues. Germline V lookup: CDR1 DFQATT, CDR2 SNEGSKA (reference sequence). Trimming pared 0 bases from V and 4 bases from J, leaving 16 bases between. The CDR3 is CSARDSRGGSYEQYF. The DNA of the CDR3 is TGCAGTGCTAGAGATTCGAGGGGGGGGTCGTACGAGCAGTACTTC.

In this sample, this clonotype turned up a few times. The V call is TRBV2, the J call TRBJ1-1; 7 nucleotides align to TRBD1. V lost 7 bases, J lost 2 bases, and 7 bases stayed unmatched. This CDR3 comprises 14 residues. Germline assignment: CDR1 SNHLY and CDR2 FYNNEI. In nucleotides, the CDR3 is TGTGCCAGCACCTGGACAGGAAAAAACACTGAAGCTTTCTTT. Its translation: CASTWTGKNTEAFF.

CDR3 region: CSALLFRDLDQPQHF. In nucleotides, the CDR3 is TGCAGTGCTCTCCTCTTTCGGGACCTTGATCAGCCCCAGCATTTT. The V and J genes are TRBV20-1 and TRBJ1-5; a possible D gene is TRBD1 (5 bases). The CDR3 is 15 residues long. CDR1 and CDR2 (germline): DFQATT, SNEGSKA (reference sequence). V lost 5 bases to trimming and J lost 5 bases, with 19 bases between them.

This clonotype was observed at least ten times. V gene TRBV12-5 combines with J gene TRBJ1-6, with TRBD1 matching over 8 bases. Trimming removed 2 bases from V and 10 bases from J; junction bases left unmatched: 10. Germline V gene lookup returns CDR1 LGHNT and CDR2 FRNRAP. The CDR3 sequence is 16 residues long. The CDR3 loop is CASGLLKDRADSPLHF. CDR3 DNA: TGTGCTAGTGGTTTGCTGAAGGACAGGGCGGACTCACCCCTCCACTTT.

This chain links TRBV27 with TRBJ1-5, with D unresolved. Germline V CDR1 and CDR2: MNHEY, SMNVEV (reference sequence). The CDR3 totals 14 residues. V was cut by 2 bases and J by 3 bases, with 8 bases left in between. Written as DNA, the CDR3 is TGTGCCAGCAGTTTAGGGGTCCCCAATCAGCCCCAGCATTTT. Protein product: CASSLGVPNQPQHF.

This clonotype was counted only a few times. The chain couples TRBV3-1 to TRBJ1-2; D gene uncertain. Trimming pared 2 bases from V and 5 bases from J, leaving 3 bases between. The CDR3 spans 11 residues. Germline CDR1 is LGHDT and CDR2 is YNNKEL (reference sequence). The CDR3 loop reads CASSQKYGYTF. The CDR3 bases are TGTGCCAGCAGCCAAAAGTATGGCTACACCTTC.

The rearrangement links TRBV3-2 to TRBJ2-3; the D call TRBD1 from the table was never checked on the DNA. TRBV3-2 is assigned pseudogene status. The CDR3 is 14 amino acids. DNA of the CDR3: TGTGCCAGCAGCCACACAGGGTATACAGATACGCAGTATTTT. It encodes CASSHTGYTDTQYF.